A selection of T cell receptor beta chains follows, all from one sample in a study of blood T cells in healthy people across ages. TCRdb independently ran MiXCR on the 5' RACE reads; one entry per CDR3 protein. The table records 1.5 million to 2 million distinct CDR3 sequences, around 48% of them present only once. Material: blood. These receptors originate from a woman aged 40 to 55 in good health. The CDR3 runs from the conserved cysteine through the conserved F or W. The order of the fields is CDR3 DNA, CDR3 protein, V gene, D gene, J gene, clone size. D genes are given only for firm matches. The listing skips clone size in some rows; elsewhere it reads once, few, many or a size class.

CDR3nt: TGTGCCAGCAGTTTCAGGCTAGCGGGGGGACCTAGCACAGATACGCAGTATTTT; CDR3aa: CASSFRLAGGPSTDTQYF; v_gene: TRBV28; d_gene: TRBD2; j_gene: TRBJ2-3; abundance: NA
CDR3nt: TGCAGCGTTGCCCCTAGCGGGGGGGCTGGAGATACGCAGTATTTT; CDR3aa: CSVAPSGGAGDTQYF; v_gene: TRBV29-1; d_gene: TRBD2; j_gene: TRBJ2-3; abundance: NA
CDR3nt: TGTGCCAGCAGCCAATTCCGGGACAGGGGATGCGAGCAGTACTTC; CDR3aa: CASSQFRDRGCEQYF; v_gene: TRBV3-1; d_gene: TRBD1; j_gene: TRBJ2-7; abundance: NA
CDR3nt: TGCGCCAGCAGCCAACCACTGGACAGGGGCTCGGAGACCCAGTACTTC; CDR3aa: CASSQPLDRGSETQYF; v_gene: TRBV4-3; d_gene: TRBD1; j_gene: TRBJ2-5; abundance: NA
CDR3nt: TGTGCCAGTAACAAACGTGGGCAGGGGGGTCTACCATTCTACGAGCAGTACTTC; CDR3aa: CASNKRGQGGLPFYEQYF; v_gene: TRBV21-1; d_gene: NA; j_gene: TRBJ2-7; abundance: NA
CDR3nt: TGCAGCGGTCCCACCGGACAGGGGTCGGATTCACCCCTCCACTTT; CDR3aa: CSGPTGQGSDSPLHF; v_gene: TRBV29-1; d_gene: TRBD1; j_gene: TRBJ1-6; abundance: NA
CDR3nt: TGCGCCAGCAGCAGTGGGGACCGACGGGTTTACGAGCAGTACTTC; CDR3aa: CASSSGDRRVYEQYF; v_gene: TRBV5-1; d_gene: NA; j_gene: TRBJ2-7; abundance: NA
CDR3nt: TGTGCCAGCAGCCTTCGGGGGGCCTTCCACAATGAGCAGTTCTTC; CDR3aa: CASSLRGAFHNEQFF; v_gene: TRBV28; d_gene: NA; j_gene: TRBJ2-1; abundance: NA
CDR3nt: TGTGCCAGCAGCGATAGACAGGGCCAGAATTCACCCCTCCACTTT; CDR3aa: CASSDRQGQNSPLHF; v_gene: TRBV7-2; d_gene: TRBD1; j_gene: TRBJ1-6; abundance: NA
CDR3nt: TGTGCCAGCAGCTGGATGGGCAGGGAAGAGACCCAGTACTTC; CDR3aa: CASSWMGREETQYF; v_gene: TRBV5-5; d_gene: NA; j_gene: TRBJ2-5; abundance: NA
CDR3nt: TGTGCCAGCAGTTACGACGGACTAGCGGGGAGCCGGCAGTACTTC; CDR3aa: CASSYDGLAGSRQYF; v_gene: TRBV6-6; d_gene: TRBD2; j_gene: TRBJ2-5; abundance: NA
CDR3nt: TGTGCCAGTAGTATTGACTGGGACAGGGGCAGAGCCCAGCATTTT; CDR3aa: CASSIDWDRGRAQHF; v_gene: TRBV19; d_gene: TRBD1; j_gene: TRBJ1-5; abundance: NA
CDR3nt: TGTGCCAGCAGCCAAGGGAGGCAGCTTGAGGAGACCCAGTACTTC; CDR3aa: CASSQGRQLEETQYF; v_gene: TRBV3-1; d_gene: NA; j_gene: TRBJ2-5; abundance: NA
CDR3nt: TGTGCCAGTTCACTACTAGCGGGGTCGGAAAATGAGCAGTACTTC; CDR3aa: CASSLLAGSENEQYF; v_gene: TRBV18; d_gene: TRBD2; j_gene: TRBJ2-5; abundance: NA
CDR3nt: TGTGCCAGCAGTTCCAATCCCAACAATGAGCAGTTCTTC; CDR3aa: CASSSNPNNEQFF; v_gene: TRBV27; d_gene: NA; j_gene: TRBJ2-1; abundance: few